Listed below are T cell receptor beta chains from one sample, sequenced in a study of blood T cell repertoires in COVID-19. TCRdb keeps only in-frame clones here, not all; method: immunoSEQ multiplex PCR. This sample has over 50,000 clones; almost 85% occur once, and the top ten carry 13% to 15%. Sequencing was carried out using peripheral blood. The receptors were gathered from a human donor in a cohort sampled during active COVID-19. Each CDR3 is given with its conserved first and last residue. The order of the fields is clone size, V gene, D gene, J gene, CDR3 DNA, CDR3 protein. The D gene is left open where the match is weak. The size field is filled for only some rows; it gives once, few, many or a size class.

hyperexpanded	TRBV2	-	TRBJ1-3	TGTGCCAGCAGCCTAGGACTGAACTCTGGAAACACCATATATTTT	CASSLGLNSGNTIYF
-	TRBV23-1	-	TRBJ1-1	TGCGCCAGCAGTCAGGCCTTCGAAGGGGTGACTACTGAAGCTTTCTTT	CASSQAFEGVTTEAFF
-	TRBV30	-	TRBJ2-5	TGTGCCTGTAACACTCGGAGGGGCGTAGAGACCCAGTACTTC	CACNTRRGVETQYF
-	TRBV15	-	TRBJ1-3	TGTGCCACCAGCAGAGATCGGGTTAGCTCTGGAAACACCATATATTTT	CATSRDRVSSGNTIYF
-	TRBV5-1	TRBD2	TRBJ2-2	TGCGCCAGCAGCCCAACTAGCGGGGTCGGGACCGGGGAGCTGTTTTTT	CASSPTSGVGTGELFF
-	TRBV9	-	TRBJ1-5	TGTGCCAGCAAATCGGAACATGGAGGGAGCAATCAGCCCCAGCATTTT	CASKSEHGGSNQPQHF
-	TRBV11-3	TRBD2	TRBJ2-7	TGTGCCAGCAGCGACCATAGCGGGGGGCCGCCCTACGAGCAGTACTTC	CASSDHSGGPPYEQYF
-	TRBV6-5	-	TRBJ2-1	TGTGCCAGCAGTTACTCAGGGGGAGTTGAACACAATGAGCAGTTCTTC	CASSYSGGVEHNEQFF
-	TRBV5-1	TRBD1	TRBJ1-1	TGCGCCAGCAGGACACAGGGGGCCTTAATGAACACTGAAGCTTTCTTT	CASRTQGALMNTEAFF
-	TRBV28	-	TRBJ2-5	TGTGCCAGCAGTTTACCTCGACAGCTTTCCCGGGAGACCCAGTACTTC	CASSLPRQLSRETQYF
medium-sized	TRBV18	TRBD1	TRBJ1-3	TGTGCCAGCTCTTCTGATCCTGGGACAGGGGGCGCTTATGGAAACACCATATATTTT	CASSSDPGTGGAYGNTIYF
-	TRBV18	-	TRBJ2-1	TGTGCCAGCTCACAAACTAGGGATGAGCAGTTCTTC	CASSQTRDEQFF
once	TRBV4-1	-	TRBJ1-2	TGCGCCAGCAGCCAAGAACTTAGCGTAGTGGGGAGTTTCTATGGCTACACCTTC	CASSQELSVVGSFYGYTF
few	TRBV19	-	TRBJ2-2	TGTGCCAGTAGTATAGACGCAGGGGACACCGGGGAGCTGTTTTTT	CASSIDAGDTGELFF
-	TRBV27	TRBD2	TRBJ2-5	TGTGCCAGCAGTTTGGGACTAGCGGGAGGAGAGACCCAGTACTTC	CASSLGLAGGETQYF
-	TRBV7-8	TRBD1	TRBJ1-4	TGTGCCAGCAGCCGACAGGAGGGGGCCTGGGAAAAACTGTTTTTT	CASSRQEGAWEKLFF
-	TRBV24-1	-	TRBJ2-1	TGTGCCACCAGTGACTTTACAGGAGAGCAGTTCTTC	CATSDFTGEQFF